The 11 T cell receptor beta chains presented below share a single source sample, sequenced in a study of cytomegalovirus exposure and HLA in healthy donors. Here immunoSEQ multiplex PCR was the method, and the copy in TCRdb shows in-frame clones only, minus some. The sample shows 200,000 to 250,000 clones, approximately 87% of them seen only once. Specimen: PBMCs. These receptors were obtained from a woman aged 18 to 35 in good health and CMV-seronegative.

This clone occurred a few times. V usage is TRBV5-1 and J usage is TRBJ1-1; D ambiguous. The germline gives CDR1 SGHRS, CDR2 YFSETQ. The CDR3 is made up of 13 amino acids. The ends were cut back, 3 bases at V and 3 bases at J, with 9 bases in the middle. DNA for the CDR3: TGCGCCAGCAGCTGGGTTGTTGACACTGAAGCTTTCTTT. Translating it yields CASSWVVDTEAFF. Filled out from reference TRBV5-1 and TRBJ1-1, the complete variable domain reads KAGVTQTPRYLIKTRGQQVTLSCSPISGHRSVSWYQQTPGQGLQFLFEYFSETQRNKGNFPGRFSGRQFSNSRSEMNVSTLELGDSALYLCASSWVVDTEAFFGQGTRLTVV.

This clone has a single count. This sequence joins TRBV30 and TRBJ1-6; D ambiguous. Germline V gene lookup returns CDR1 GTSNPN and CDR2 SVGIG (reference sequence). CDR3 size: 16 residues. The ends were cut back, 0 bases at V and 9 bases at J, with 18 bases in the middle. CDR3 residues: CAWSVAGPGSGSPLHF. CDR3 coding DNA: TGTGCCTGGAGTGTAGCCGGGCCGGGGAGTGGTTCACCCCTCCACTTT.

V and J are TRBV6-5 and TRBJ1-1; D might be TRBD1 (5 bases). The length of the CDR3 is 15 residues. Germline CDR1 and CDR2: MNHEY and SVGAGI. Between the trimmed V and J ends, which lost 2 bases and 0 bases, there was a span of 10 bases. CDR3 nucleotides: TGTGCCAGCAGTTACGGGGCAGGGATGAACACTGAAGCTTTCTTT. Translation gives CASSYGAGMNTEAFF.

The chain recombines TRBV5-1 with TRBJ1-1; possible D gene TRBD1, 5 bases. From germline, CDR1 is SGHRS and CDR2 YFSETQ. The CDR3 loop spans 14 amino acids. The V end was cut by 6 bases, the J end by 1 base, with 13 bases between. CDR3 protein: CASTPWGGNTEAFF. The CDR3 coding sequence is TGCGCCAGCACCCCCTGGGGGGGGAACACTGAAGCTTTCTTT. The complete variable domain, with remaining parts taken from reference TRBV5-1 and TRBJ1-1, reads KAGVTQTPRYLIKTRGQQVTLSCSPISGHRSVSWYQQTPGQGLQFLFEYFSETQRNKGNFPGRFSGRQFSNSRSEMNVSTLELGDSALYLCASTPWGGNTEAFFGQGTRLTVV.

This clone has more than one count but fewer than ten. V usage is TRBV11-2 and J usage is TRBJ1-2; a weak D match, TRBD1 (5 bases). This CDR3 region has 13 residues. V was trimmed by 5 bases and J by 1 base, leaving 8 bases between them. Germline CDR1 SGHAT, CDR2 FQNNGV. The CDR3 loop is CASSPDINYGYTF. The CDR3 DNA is TGTGCCAGCAGCCCGGACATTAACTATGGCTACACCTTC.

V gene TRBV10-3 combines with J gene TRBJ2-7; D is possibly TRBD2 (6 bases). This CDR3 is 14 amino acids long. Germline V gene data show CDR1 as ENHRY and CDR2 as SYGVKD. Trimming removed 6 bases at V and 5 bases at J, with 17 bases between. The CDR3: CAISLGTVRDEQYF. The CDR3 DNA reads TGTGCCATCAGCCTCGGGACTGTTAGAGACGAGCAGTACTTC.

CDR3 in DNA: TGCGCCAGCAGCGGAACTACTAGCGGGGTCGACGAGCAGTACTTC. Its translation: CASSGTTSGVDEQYF. The chain is built from TRBV5-1 and TRBJ2-7, with 10 bases matching TRBD2. J was trimmed by 5 bases and V by 4 bases; bases with no gene match: 9. CDR3 length equals 15 residues. Germline assignment: CDR1 SGHRS and CDR2 YFSETQ. The full variable domain, with the rest looked up from reference TRBV5-1 and TRBJ2-7, is KAGVTQTPRYLIKTRGQQVTLSCSPISGHRSVSWYQQTPGQGLQFLFEYFSETQRNKGNFPGRFSGRQFSNSRSEMNVSTLELGDSALYLCASSGTTSGVDEQYFGPGTRLTVT.

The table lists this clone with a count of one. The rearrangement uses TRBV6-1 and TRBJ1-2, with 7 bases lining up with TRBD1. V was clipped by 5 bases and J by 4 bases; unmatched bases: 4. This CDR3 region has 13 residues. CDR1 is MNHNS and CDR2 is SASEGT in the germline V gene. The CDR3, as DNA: TGTGCCAGCAGTTTCCGGGACAGCTATGGCTACACCTTC. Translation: CASSFRDSYGYTF.

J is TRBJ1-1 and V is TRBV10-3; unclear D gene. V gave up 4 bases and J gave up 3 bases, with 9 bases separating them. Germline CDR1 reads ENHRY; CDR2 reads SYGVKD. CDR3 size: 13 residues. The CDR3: CAISVNGDTEAFF. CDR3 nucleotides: TGTGCCATCAGTGTTAATGGGGACACTGAAGCTTTCTTT.

In DNA form, the CDR3 reads TGTGCTAGTAAGGAAGGGACTGAAGCTTTCTTT. The encoded protein is CASKEGTEAFF. The chain is built from TRBV12-5 and TRBJ1-1; D is unresolved. Germline CDR1 and CDR2: LGHNT and FRNRAP. CDR3 length: 11 amino acids. V was shortened by 8 bases and J by 5 bases, with 9 bases between the two germline ends. The whole variable domain, remainder taken from reference TRBV12-5 and TRBJ1-1, is DARVTQTPRHKVTEMGQEVTMRCQPILGHNTVFWYRQTMMQGLELLAYFRNRAPLDDSGMPKDRFSAEMPDATLATLKIQPSEPRDSAVYFCASKEGTEAFFGQGTRLTVV.

CDR3 DNA sequence: TGTGCCAGCAGCTTAGTGGTTAGGGATTCTGAGATCAATGAGCAGTTCTTC. It encodes CASSLVVRDSEINEQFF. The chain has TRBV11-2 and TRBJ2-1; no clear D. Trimming shortened V by 1 base and J by 6 bases, and 19 bases separated the two germline ends. The CDR3 is 17 residues long. Germline lookup yields CDR1 SGHAT and CDR2 FQNNGV.